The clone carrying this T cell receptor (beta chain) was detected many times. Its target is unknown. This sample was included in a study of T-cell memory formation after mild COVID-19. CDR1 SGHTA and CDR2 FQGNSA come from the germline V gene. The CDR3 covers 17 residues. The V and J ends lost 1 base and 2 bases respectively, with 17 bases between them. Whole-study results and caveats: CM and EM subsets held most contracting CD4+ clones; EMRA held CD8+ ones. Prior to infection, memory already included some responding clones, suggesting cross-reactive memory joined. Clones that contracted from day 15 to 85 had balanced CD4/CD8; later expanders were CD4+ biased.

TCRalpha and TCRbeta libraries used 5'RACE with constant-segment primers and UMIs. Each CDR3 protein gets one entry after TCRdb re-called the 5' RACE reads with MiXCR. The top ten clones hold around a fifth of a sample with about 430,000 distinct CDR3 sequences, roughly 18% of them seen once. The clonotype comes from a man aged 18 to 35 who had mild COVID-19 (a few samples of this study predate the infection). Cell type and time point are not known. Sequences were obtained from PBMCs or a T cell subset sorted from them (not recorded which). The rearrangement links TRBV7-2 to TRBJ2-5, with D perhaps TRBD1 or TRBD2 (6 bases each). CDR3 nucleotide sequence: TGTGCCAGCAGCTTAGTGGGGGCGGGACCAATACAAGAGACCCAGTACTTC. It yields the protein CASSLVGAGPIQETQYF.